This T cell receptor (beta chain) was found in a study of metastatic and nonmetastatic thyroid tumors. Study in general: Repertoires from malignant and benign thyroid patients were compared across blood and tumor or nodule tissue. Study observations and caveats: The study reportedly found significantly higher TCR beta diversity in malignant thyroid tumors than benign nodules, in blood and tumor.

MiXCR reprocessed the PCR reads for TCRdb. In the table there are about 40,000 clones, around 16% of which are singletons. As to this clone: Its antigen is not identified. Being one base from a much bigger clone, this may be a read error.

Patients were all untreated before their thyroid surgery. The source is a female donor with papillary thyroid cancer or a benign thyroid nodule (not recorded which). Some clones in this sample may be carry-over from other donors' samples. The sequencing input was tumor tissue.

Here the CDR3 DNA reads TGTGCCAGCATCCAAGGCAGGGTGGAGACCCAGTACTTC. This translates into CASIQGRVETQYF. The chain carries TRBV3-1 and TRBJ2-5, with a possible D match to TRBD1 (5 bases). Per the germline V gene, CDR1 is LGHDT and CDR2 is YNNKEL (reference sequence). This CDR3 region has 13 residues.